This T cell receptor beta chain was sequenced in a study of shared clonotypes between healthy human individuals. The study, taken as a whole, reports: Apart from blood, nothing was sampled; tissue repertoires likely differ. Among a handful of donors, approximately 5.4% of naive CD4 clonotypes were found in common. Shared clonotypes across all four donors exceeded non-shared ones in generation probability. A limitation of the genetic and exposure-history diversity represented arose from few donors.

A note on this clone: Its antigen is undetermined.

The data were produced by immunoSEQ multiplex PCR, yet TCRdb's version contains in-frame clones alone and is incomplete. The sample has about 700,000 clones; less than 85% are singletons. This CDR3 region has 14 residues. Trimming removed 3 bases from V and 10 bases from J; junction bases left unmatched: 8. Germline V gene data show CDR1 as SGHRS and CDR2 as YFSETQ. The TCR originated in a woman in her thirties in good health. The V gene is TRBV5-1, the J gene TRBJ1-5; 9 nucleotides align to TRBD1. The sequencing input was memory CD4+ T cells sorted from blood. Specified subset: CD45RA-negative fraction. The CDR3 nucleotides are TGCGCCAGCAGCTGGGACAGGGCAAACAGCCCCCAGCATTTT. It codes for CASSWDRANSPQHF.